Each of the 31 T cell receptor beta chains below was sequenced from the same sample in a study of persistence of HIV-infected CD4 T cells (dated by TCRdb to the early 2020s). Antigens for these TCRs are unknown. The immunoSEQ hsTCRB assay version 4 in survey mode was used to sequence TCRbeta repertoires from genomic DNA. Sourced from immuneACCESS, this table was stored by TCRdb with only in-frame sequences that have V and J called. A share of the clones is absent; for the studies checked, an unresolved V gene accounts for under half, and the remainder has no known explanation. The sample table holds some 58,000 clones, of which 65% to 80% were seen once. More than 1.5% of the sample is taken by the ten largest. Interpreted using the paper, the treatment or condition label stands for: suppressive antiretroviral therapy. A pool of overlapping HIV-1 Gag 15-mer peptides was used at 0.95 to 1 ug per peptide per mL for cell stimulation. Memory CD4+ T cells that did not respond, being CD40L-negative, CD69-negative and CD45RO-high, were sorted as memory populations depleted of antigen-responding cells.

Sample: CD4+ T cells sorted from PBMCs after roughly 18-hour stimulation, taken from a patient who received antiretroviral therapy. Sample cell subset or site, as interpreted from the label and publication: CD40L-CD69- CD45RO-high memory CD4 T cells not responding to Gag peptides. All receptors derive from an adult man with HIV who was CMV-seropositive.

Concerning this clone: This sample also contains other DNA sequences that code for the same CDR3. The chain recombines TRBV28 with TRBJ2-7, with unresolved D. CDR3 size: 11 residues. Between the trimmed V and J ends, which lost 3 bases and 4 bases, there was a span of 4 bases. Germline loops: CDR1 MDHEN, CDR2 SYDVKM. This chain's CDR3 is CASSLTYEQYF. The CDR3 DNA reads as TGTGCCAGCAGTTTGACGTACGAGCAGTACTTC.

V and J are TRBV4-1 and TRBJ2-7; 7 bases align to TRBD1. CDR1 is MGHRA, CDR2 YSYEKL, per germline. J gave up 0 bases and V 5 bases, and 16 bases lay outside the gene matches. The CDR3 is 18 amino acids. CDR3 nucleotide sequence: TGCGCCAGCAGCACACACCTGGGACAGACCCAATACTCCTACGAGCAGTACTTC. It codes for CASSTHLGQTQYSYEQYF.

The chain joins TRBV19 to TRBJ1-4; D perhaps matches TRBD1 (5 bases). This CDR3 is 15 amino acids long. Trimming pared 5 bases from V and 5 bases from J, leaving 15 bases between. Germline values: CDR1 LNHDA, CDR2 SQIVND (reference sequence). The CDR3 coding sequence is TGTGCCAGTAGTCCCCAACACGGGACCAATGAAAAACTGTTTTTT. This sequence encodes CASSPQHGTNEKLFF.

This chain uses TRBV5-1 with TRBJ2-3, with TRBD1 as a possible D gene (5 bases). CDR1 SGHRS and CDR2 YFSETQ come from the germline V gene. Trimming took 0 bases from V and 0 from J, leaving 5 bases between them. This CDR3 comprises 14 residues. CDR3 coding DNA: TGCGCCAGCAGCTTGGAGGGGAGCACAGATACGCAGTATTTT. Protein sequence: CASSLEGSTDTQYF.

This clone was detected a few times. The V and J genes are TRBV4-1 and TRBJ1-4, with D possibly being TRBD1 (6 bases). The CDR3 length is 17 residues. Per germline, CDR1 MGHRA and CDR2 YSYEKL. V was shortened by 4 bases and J by 2 bases, with 17 bases between the two germline ends. The CDR3 loop is CASSPRAGGATNEKLFF. CDR3 DNA: TGCGCCAGCAGCCCCCGGGCGGGGGGCGCGACTAATGAAAAACTGTTTTTT.

This clone was observed once. J is TRBJ2-5 and V is TRBV3-1 (or the pseudogene TRBV3-2), with 8 nucleotides matching TRBD1. The CDR3 length is 16 residues. Germline assignment: CDR1 LGHDT and CDR2 YNNKEL (reference sequence). V gave up 1 base and J gave up 5 bases; unmatched junction bases: 9. CDR3 residues: CASSQGSGGKGETQYF. The CDR3 DNA reads TGTGCCAGCAGCCAAGGATCAGGGGGCAAGGGGGAGACCCAGTACTTC.

A note on this clone: Other DNA sequences within the sample encode an identical CDR3. CDR3: CASSLDRDTEAFF. The CDR3 nucleotides are TGTGCCAGCAGCTTAGACAGGGACACTGAAGCTTTCTTT. V is TRBV11-3 and J is TRBJ1-1; weak D call: TRBD1 (5 bases). The V and J ends lost 0 bases and 3 bases respectively, with 5 bases between them. Germline V CDR1 and CDR2: SGHNT, YENEEA. The CDR3 has 13 residues.

By share of the sample, this clone is medium-sized. The chain recombines TRBV7-9 with TRBJ1-3; no firm D call. Germline-derived CDR1 and CDR2 are SEHNR and FQNEAQ (reference sequence). The CDR3 runs to 14 residues. V was trimmed by 4 bases and J by 4 bases, leaving 11 bases between them. CDR3 coding DNA: TGTGCCAGCAGCTCCTCGGGTAGCGGAAACACCATATATTTT. Its protein is CASSSSGSGNTIYF.

This clone showed up just once. This chain uses TRBV6-5 with TRBJ1-6; D not resolved. Looked up from germline, CDR1 is MNHEY and CDR2 is SVGAGI. The ends were cut back, 2 bases at V and 5 bases at J, with 7 bases in the middle. The CDR3 runs to 14 residues. The CDR3 coding sequence is TGTGCCAGCAGTTACGCGGTGGATAATTCACCCCTCCACTTT. It is translated as CASSYAVDNSPLHF.

This chain joins TRBV5-8 and TRBJ1-1; D is ambiguous. CDR3 length equals 16 residues. Trimming took off 4 bases at V and 0 bases at J, with 16 bases between the two ends. Germline V gene data show CDR1 as SGHTS and CDR2 as YDEGEE. Here the CDR3 DNA reads TGTGCCAGCAGCAGCCATCAGGCCCTTATGAACACTGAAGCTTTCTTT. Amino acid sequence: CASSSHQALMNTEAFF.

The gene calls are TRBV6-1 and TRBJ1-5; D uncertain. Germline V CDR1 and CDR2: MNHNS, SASEGT. The CDR3 runs to 15 residues. V dropped 3 bases and J dropped 0 bases, with 9 bases sitting between them. The CDR3 bases are TGTGCCAGCAGTGATAGACCGAATAGCAATCAGCCCCAGCATTTT. This codes for CASSDRPNSNQPQHF.

This clone was detected only a few times. The gene calls are TRBV6-5 and TRBJ1-5; D is undetermined. V dropped 0 bases and J dropped 5 bases, with 11 bases sitting between them. The CDR3 contains 15 residues. Germline assignment: CDR1 MNHEY and CDR2 SVGAGI. CDR3 residues: CASSYSGRTDQPQHF. CDR3 sequence (DNA): TGTGCCAGCAGTTACTCAGGCAGGACCGATCAGCCCCAGCATTTT.

By sample fraction, this clone is medium-sized. The chain has TRBV4-1 and TRBJ1-1; D is ambiguous. The CDR3 is 13 residues long. The germline CDR1 and CDR2 sequences are MGHRA and YSYEKL. V lost 4 bases, J lost 4 bases, and 10 bases lay in between. The CDR3 DNA reads as TGCGCCAGCAGCCCCGTTCGCAGCACTGAAGCTTTCTTT. Its protein product is CASSPVRSTEAFF.

The J gene is TRBJ2-5, the V gene TRBV20-1; 9 bases agree with TRBD2. V shed 3 bases and J 5 bases; nucleotides not matched to a gene: 4. The CDR3 length is 13 residues. Germline CDR1 and CDR2: DFQATT and SNEGSKA (reference sequence). The CDR3: CSASSGGGETQYF. The CDR3 DNA sequence: TGCAGTGCTAGTAGCGGGGGTGGGGAGACCCAGTACTTC.

The table lists this clone with a few counts. The chain has TRBV5-6 and TRBJ2-2, with no clear D. V was cut by 5 bases and J by 6 bases, with 14 bases left in between. CDR3 length equals 14 residues. The germline V gene has CDR1 SGHDT and CDR2 YYEEEE. This chain's CDR3 is CASSLNMGSGELFF. The CDR3 DNA reads as TGTGCCAGCAGTCTCAACATGGGGTCCGGGGAGCTGTTTTTT.

The chain combines TRBV5-4 with TRBJ1-2; D perhaps matches TRBD1 (5 bases). There are 15 residues in the CDR3. Trimming shortened V by 0 bases and J by 3 bases, and 12 bases separated the two germline ends. Germline loops: CDR1 SGHNT, CDR2 YYREEE (reference sequence). The CDR3 DNA reads as TGTGCCAGCAGCTTGGGAGGGGTGGAGGACTATGGCTACACCTTC. Amino acid sequence: CASSLGGVEDYGYTF. The whole variable domain, filled in from reference TRBV5-4 and TRBJ1-2, reads ETGVTQSPTHLIKTRGQQVTLRCSSQSGHNTVSWYQQALGQGPQFIFQYYREEENGRGNFPPRFSGLQFPNYSSELNVNALELDDSALYLCASSLGGVEDYGYTFGSGTRLTVV.

The chain carries TRBV18 and TRBJ1-4; TRBD1 is a possible D gene (5 bases). Germline CDR1 and CDR2: KGHSH and LQKENI. V dropped 3 bases and J dropped 13 bases, with 15 bases sitting between them. This CDR3 contains 13 residues. DNA of the CDR3: TGTGCCAGCTCACCTTCCAGGGATCTGAGACTGTTTTTT. Its translation: CASSPSRDLRLFF.

This sequence joins TRBV28 and TRBJ2-7; D may be TRBD2 (6 bases). The CDR3 length is 14 residues. CDR1 is MDHEN, CDR2 SYDVKM, per germline. V gave up 2 bases and J gave up 5 bases, with 13 bases separating them. CDR3: CASSLMGGFNEQYF. The DNA of the CDR3 is TGTGCCAGCAGTTTAATGGGGGGTTTCAACGAGCAGTACTTC. The entire variable domain, with the rest obtained from reference TRBV28 and TRBJ2-7, is as follows: DVKVTQSSRYLVKRTGEKVFLECVQDMDHENMFWYRQDPGLGLRLIYFSYDVKMKEKGDIPEGYSVSREKKERFSLILESASTNQTSMYLCASSLMGGFNEQYFGPGTRLTVT.

The V and J genes are TRBV3-1 (or the pseudogene TRBV3-2) and TRBJ1-2; D not certain. The length of the CDR3 is 15 residues. Germline V CDR1 and CDR2: LGHDT, YNNKEL (reference sequence). Trimming left V 5 bases short and J 7 bases short, with 20 bases between. CDR3 residues: CASSSQDRPKGGYTF. The CDR3 DNA reads as TGTGCCAGCAGCTCTCAGGACCGGCCCAAAGGTGGCTACACCTTC.

The chain uses TRBV15 and TRBJ1-5; 10 bases line up with TRBD1. Losses at the gene ends were 3 bases for V and 5 bases for J; bases not matched to a gene: 10. The CDR3 sequence is 17 residues long. Germline-derived CDR1 and CDR2 are LNHNV and YYDKDF (reference sequence). The CDR3 here is CATSSDRGRHAHQPQHF. The CDR3 DNA reads TGTGCCACCAGCAGTGACAGGGGGCGACATGCCCATCAGCCCCAGCATTTT.

J is TRBJ2-7 and V is TRBV6-5; D is unclear. Germline V gene data show CDR1 as MNHEY and CDR2 as SVGAGI. This CDR3 contains 14 residues. Trimming took 0 bases from V and 6 from J, leaving 12 bases between them. The CDR3 reads CASSYSIAISEQYF. The CDR3 DNA reads as TGTGCCAGCAGTTACTCGATCGCCATATCCGAGCAGTACTTC.

V usage is TRBV6-6 and J usage is TRBJ2-7; 7 nucleotides agree with TRBD1. Germline assignment: CDR1 MNHNY and CDR2 SVGAGI (reference sequence). The CDR3 loop spans 15 amino acids. Losses at the gene ends were 7 bases for V and 5 bases for J; bases not matched to a gene: 14. Written as DNA, the CDR3 is TGTGCCAGCATTGATCGGACAGGTTCCAGGAACGAGCAGTACTTC. It translates to CASIDRTGSRNEQYF.

The chain employs TRBV2 and TRBJ2-2, with 8 bases fitting TRBD1. Germline CDR1 is SNHLY and CDR2 is FYNNEI. V shed 8 bases and J 5 bases; nucleotides not matched to a gene: 4. The CDR3 consists of 13 residues. CDR3 amino acids: CASSGGPTGELFF. CDR3 DNA sequence: TGTGCCAGCTCAGGGGGCCCTACCGGGGAGCTGTTTTTT.

The chain joins TRBV18 to TRBJ2-3; TRBD2 matches at 10 bases. Per germline, CDR1 KGHSH and CDR2 LQKENI. V shed 3 bases, J shed 0 bases, and the junction held 6 bases outside the gene matches. The CDR3 spans 17 residues. The DNA for the CDR3 is TGTGCCAGCTCACCGATTAGCGGGGGGCCTAGCACAGATACGCAGTATTTT. It specifies CASSPISGGPSTDTQYF. The variable domain in full, completed from reference TRBV18 and TRBJ2-3, reads NAGVMQNPRHLVRRRGQEARLRCSPMKGHSHVYWYRQLPEEGLKFMVYLQKENIIDESGMPKERFSAEFPKEGPSILRIQQVVRGDSAAYFCASSPISGGPSTDTQYFGPGTRLTVL.

The chain links TRBV29-1 to TRBJ1-2; 9 nucleotides agree with TRBD1. The CDR3 is made up of 14 amino acids. Germline CDR1 reads SQVTM; CDR2 reads ANQGSEA. With V trimmed by 4 bases and J by 6 bases, 9 bases remained unmatched. Here the CDR3 DNA reads TGCAGCGTTGTACAGGGGGCAGGAAAGGATGGCTACACCTTC. Amino acids: CSVVQGAGKDGYTF.

This clone occurred once. The chain is built from TRBV7-9 and TRBJ1-3; the D is unclear. Germline lookup yields CDR1 SEHNR and CDR2 FQNEAQ (reference sequence). There are 13 residues in the CDR3. V was shortened by 8 bases and J by 0 bases, with 8 bases between the two germline ends. The CDR3 region has the DNA TGTGCCAGCCTCTTAGGCTCTGGAAACACCATATATTTT. Its translation is CASLLGSGNTIYF.

The J gene is TRBJ2-7, the V gene TRBV7-9; possible D gene TRBD2, 5 bases. The V gene's germline CDR1 is SEHNR and CDR2 FQNEAQ (reference sequence). V lost 8 bases and J lost 5, with 22 bases in between. The CDR3 contains 15 residues. Here the CDR3 DNA reads TGTGCCAGCGCCCCCGGGATGGCCATCTGGGACGAGCAGTACTTC. Its protein is CASAPGMAIWDEQYF.

This chain connects TRBV19 to TRBJ1-5; TRBD1 agrees at 12 bases. Germline CDR1 reads LNHDA; CDR2 reads SQIVND (reference sequence). This CDR3 spans 17 amino acids. The V and J ends lost 5 bases and 7 bases, in that order; junction bases with no gene match: 12. CDR3 coding DNA: TGTGCCAGTAGTCCGGGACAGGGGGCTGGGTTTAGACAGCCCCAGCATTTT. This codes for CASSPGQGAGFRQPQHF.

The J gene is TRBJ1-4, the V gene TRBV3-1 (or the pseudogene TRBV3-2), with 9 bases identical to TRBD1. V gave up 4 bases and J gave up 11 bases; unmatched junction bases: 8. Germline assignment: CDR1 LGHDT and CDR2 YNNKEL (reference sequence). This CDR3 is 14 amino acids long. The CDR3 reads CASSRDREEVKLFF. In DNA form, the CDR3 reads TGTGCCAGCAGCCGGGACAGGGAAGAGGTCAAACTGTTTTTT.

This clone was counted many times. The J gene is TRBJ2-6, the V gene TRBV7-8; no reliable D call. This CDR3 comprises 15 residues. Per the germline V gene, CDR1 is SGHVS and CDR2 is FQNEAQ. The V end lost 2 bases, the J end lost 0 bases, and 5 bases lay between the germline ends. The CDR3 here is CASSLQSSGANVLTF. DNA for the CDR3: TGTGCCAGCAGCTTACAGAGCTCTGGGGCCAACGTCCTGACTTTC.

This chain uses TRBV5-6 with TRBJ1-2; D gene uncertain. Germline-derived CDR1 and CDR2 are SGHDT and YYEEEE. CDR3 length: 12 amino acids. Trimming stripped 4 bases from V and 8 bases from J, with 12 bases between. The CDR3 DNA sequence: TGTGCCAGCAGCCGGACTCCAAGCGGCTACACCTTC. It yields the protein CASSRTPSGYTF. Using reference TRBV5-6 and TRBJ1-2 for the parts outside the CDR3, the full variable domain is DAGVTQSPTHLIKTRGQQVTLRCSPKSGHDTVSWYQQALGQGPQFIFQYYEEEERQRGNFPDRFSGHQFPNYSSELNVNALLLGDSALYLCASSRTPSGYTFGSGTRLTVV.